This is a list of T cell receptor beta chains from one sample in a study of blood T cell repertoires in COVID-19. Produced via immunoSEQ multiplex PCR; TCRdb's table is partial and in-frame only. Of 100,000 or so clones listed, roughly 85% are singletons. The sample was peripheral blood. The receptors come from a man aged 45-65 years with acute or convalescent COVID-19. Both conserved end residues are part of each CDR3. Fields, in order: D gene, J gene, clone size, V gene, CDR3 DNA, CDR3 protein. The D gene is left open where the match is weak. Expanded clones get a size class; other rows say once, few or many, or leave the size out.

d_gene: TRBD1; j_gene: TRBJ2-4; abundance: NA; v_gene: TRBV27; CDR3nt: TGTGCCAGCAGGTCGGGACAGGACAGTAGGGTAGCCAAAAACATTCAGTACTTC; CDR3aa: CASRSGQDSRVAKNIQYF
d_gene: NA; j_gene: TRBJ1-2; abundance: NA; v_gene: TRBV7-9; CDR3nt: TGTGCCAGCAGCTTAGTTTCGGGTTACTATGGCTACACCTTC; CDR3aa: CASSLVSGYYGYTF
d_gene: NA; j_gene: TRBJ2-1; abundance: NA; v_gene: TRBV6-5; CDR3nt: TGTGCCAGCAGCGGGTACTACAATGAGCAGTTCTTC; CDR3aa: CASSGYYNEQFF
d_gene: NA; j_gene: TRBJ1-5; abundance: NA; v_gene: TRBV21-1; CDR3nt: TGTGCCAGCAGCAAAGGGGGCAGGGTTGGCCAGCCCCAGCATTTT; CDR3aa: CASSKGGRVGQPQHF
d_gene: TRBD2; j_gene: TRBJ2-7; abundance: NA; v_gene: TRBV5-5; CDR3nt: TGTGCCAGCAGCTTGACCCTTCGACTAGCGGGAGGCTACGAGCAGTACTTC; CDR3aa: CASSLTLRLAGGYEQYF
d_gene: NA; j_gene: TRBJ1-5; abundance: NA; v_gene: TRBV28; CDR3nt: TGTGCCAGCAGTTTAGTTGGGGGGACCAATCAGCCCCAGCATTTT; CDR3aa: CASSLVGGTNQPQHF
d_gene: NA; j_gene: TRBJ2-1; abundance: NA; v_gene: TRBV11-2; CDR3nt: TGTGCCAGCAGCTTAGTTGCCGGGACACTAAATGAGCAGTTCTTC; CDR3aa: CASSLVAGTLNEQFF
d_gene: NA; j_gene: TRBJ1-1; abundance: NA; v_gene: TRBV5-6; CDR3nt: TGTGCCAGCAGCTTGGTGGGCGGGGAGGGCACTGAAGCTTTCTTT; CDR3aa: CASSLVGGEGTEAFF
d_gene: NA; j_gene: TRBJ2-1; abundance: NA; v_gene: TRBV6-5; CDR3nt: TGTGCCAGCAGTTACTCGGGCTTACACAATGAGCAGTTCTTC; CDR3aa: CASSYSGLHNEQFF
d_gene: NA; j_gene: TRBJ1-1; abundance: NA; v_gene: TRBV28; CDR3nt: TGTGCCAGTCTTTCCCCGAGCGGAGGAGTGAACACTGAAGCTTTCTTT; CDR3aa: CASLSPSGGVNTEAFF
d_gene: NA; j_gene: TRBJ2-3; abundance: NA; v_gene: TRBV9; CDR3nt: TGTGCCAGCAGCGTAGGAGTTACGCAGTATTTT; CDR3aa: CASSVGVTQYF
d_gene: TRBD2; j_gene: TRBJ2-7; abundance: once; v_gene: TRBV2; CDR3nt: TGTGCCAGCAGTGACCGGGAGGCCCTTAACGAGCAGTACTTC; CDR3aa: CASSDREALNEQYF
d_gene: NA; j_gene: TRBJ1-4; abundance: NA; v_gene: TRBV5-1; CDR3nt: TGCGCCAGCAGCTTGTGGTCAGGGGATGTGGGGCTGGTTACTAATGAAAAACTGTTTTTT; CDR3aa: CASSLWSGDVGLVTNEKLFF
d_gene: TRBD1; j_gene: TRBJ1-3; abundance: NA; v_gene: TRBV7-9; CDR3nt: TGTGCCAGCAGCCCCGGGACAGGGGGAGGAAACACCATATATTTT; CDR3aa: CASSPGTGGGNTIYF
d_gene: NA; j_gene: TRBJ1-2; abundance: NA; v_gene: TRBV7-7; CDR3nt: TGTGCTAGCAGCTTGGGGCAGGACCCTAACTATGGCTACACCTTC; CDR3aa: CASSLGQDPNYGYTF
d_gene: NA; j_gene: TRBJ2-4; abundance: NA; v_gene: TRBV14; CDR3nt: TGTGCCAGCAGCCAAGATTGGGAGCAGGGGAGCATTCAGTACTTC; CDR3aa: CASSQDWEQGSIQYF
d_gene: TRBD2; j_gene: TRBJ2-5; abundance: once; v_gene: TRBV7-7; CDR3nt: TGTGCTAGCAGCTTAGTGGGAGGGCGAGGGGAGACCCAGTACTTC; CDR3aa: CASSLVGGRGETQYF
d_gene: NA; j_gene: TRBJ2-7; abundance: NA; v_gene: TRBV10-2; CDR3nt: TGCGCCAGCAGTGAGTCCCGGGACGAGCAGTACTTC; CDR3aa: CASSESRDEQYF
d_gene: NA; j_gene: TRBJ1-2; abundance: NA; v_gene: TRBV4-1; CDR3nt: TGCGCCAGCAGCCAAATATTGAACTATGGCTACACCTTC; CDR3aa: CASSQILNYGYTF